This T cell receptor (beta chain) is drawn from a study of blood T cell repertoires in COVID-19. The germline gives CDR1 SGHTA, CDR2 FQGNSA. Trimming took off 2 bases at V and 5 bases at J, with 15 bases between the two ends. This CDR3 comprises 15 residues. Libraries were prepared by immunoSEQ multiplex PCR; TCRdb keeps only in-frame clonotypes and omits some of them. Altogether under 150,000 clones are present, around 81% being singletons, with the ten largest covering 4%. The clonotype was recovered from a woman aged 55-69 years with acute or convalescent COVID-19. The chain couples TRBV7-2 to TRBJ2-5; possibly TRBD1 for D (5 bases). Sequencing was carried out using peripheral blood. The CDR3 DNA reads TGTGCCAGCAGCTTAATGGCAGGGCCTGGGGAGACCCAGTACTTC. It encodes CASSLMAGPGETQYF.